What follows are 18 T cell receptor beta chains derived from one specimen sequenced in a study of T cell changes during pregnancy in multiple sclerosis. TCRdb keeps only in-frame clones here, not all; method: immunoSEQ multiplex PCR. The top ten clones hold approximately 1.2% of a sample with 90,000 to 120,000 clones, about 92% of them seen once. Sample: peripheral blood, taken in the second trimester of pregnancy. All receptors derive from a female donor with multiple sclerosis, enrolled in a pregnancy study.

CDR3 DNA: TGTGCCAGCAGTGCTAGGGGGGGGGCCCAAGAGACCCAGTACTTC. Translating gives CASSARGGAQETQYF. The V gene is TRBV6-1, the J gene TRBJ2-5, with a possible D match to TRBD2 (7 bases). Germline V gene sequence: CDR1 MNHNS, CDR2 SASEGT. Deletions cut 4 bases from V and 1 base from J, with 13 bases between. The CDR3 spans 15 residues.

The V call is TRBV29-1, the J call TRBJ2-1; no clear D gene. In germline, CDR1 is SQVTM, CDR2 ANQGSEA. The CDR3 spans 13 residues. Trimming removed 6 bases from V and 5 bases from J, with 14 bases in between. The CDR3 nucleotides are TGCAGCGTCCCCCCCGACTTGAACAATGAGCAGTTCTTC. Its protein product is CSVPPDLNNEQFF.

This rearrangement joins TRBV5-6 to TRBJ2-1; TRBD2 agrees at 8 bases. Germline lookup yields CDR1 SGHDT and CDR2 YYEEEE. CDR3 length equals 16 residues. Trimming removed 5 bases from V and 1 base from J; junction bases left unmatched: 8. The CDR3 loop is CASRDVSGRSYNEQFF. DNA for the CDR3: TGTGCCAGCAGGGACGTGAGCGGGAGATCCTACAATGAGCAGTTCTTC.

The rearrangement uses TRBV30 and TRBJ2-2, with 9 bases lining up with TRBD1. This CDR3 comprises 15 residues. From germline, CDR1 is GTSNPN and CDR2 SVGIG (reference sequence). The V gene end was trimmed by 5 bases and the J gene end by 7 bases; junction bases not matched to a gene: 11. The CDR3 loop reads CAWETGGNYIGELFF. The CDR3 DNA follows: TGTGCCTGGGAAACAGGGGGCAATTATATCGGGGAGCTGTTTTTT.

The genes are TRBV9 and TRBJ1-3; 8 positions agree with TRBD1. CDR1 is SGDLS, CDR2 YYNGEE, per germline. The V and J ends lost 4 bases and 1 base, in that order; junction bases with no gene match: 4. This CDR3 is 15 amino acids long. The DNA of the CDR3 is TGTGCCAGCAGCCCCACAGGGGGTTCTGGAAACACCATATATTTT. As protein: CASSPTGGSGNTIYF.

The chain carries TRBV19 and TRBJ2-3; a weak D match, TRBD1 (6 bases). This CDR3 spans 15 amino acids. V dropped 5 bases and J dropped 4 bases, with 16 bases sitting between them. Germline-derived CDR1 and CDR2 are LNHDA and SQIVND (reference sequence). The CDR3 spells CASSYRGGAADTQYF. In DNA, the CDR3 is TGTGCCAGTAGTTACAGAGGGGGAGCGGCAGATACGCAGTATTTT.

The V call is TRBV10-3, the J call TRBJ2-7; 9 bases align to TRBD2. V lost 4 bases, J lost 2 bases, and 9 bases stayed unmatched. The CDR3 has 16 residues. The germline V gene has CDR1 ENHRY and CDR2 SYGVKD. The CDR3 coding sequence is TGTGCCATCAGTGTTGTTGCCAGCGGGGGGCCCTACGAGCAGTACTTC. Protein sequence: CAISVVASGGPYEQYF.

The rearrangement joins TRBV7-2 to TRBJ2-3; 8 nucleotides line up with TRBD1. J gave up 4 bases and V 2 bases, and 8 bases lay outside the gene matches. The CDR3 is 16 residues long. Germline values: CDR1 SGHTA, CDR2 FQGNSA. CDR3 sequence (DNA): TGTGCCAGCAGCTTAAGTGGCAGGGGGCTGGCAGATACGCAGTATTTT. This gives the protein CASSLSGRGLADTQYF. Based on the CDR3 plus reference TRBV7-2 and TRBJ2-3, the full variable domain is GAGVSQSPSNKVTEKGKDVELRCDPISGHTALYWYRQSLGQGLEFLIYFQGNSAPDKSGLPSDRFSAERTGGSVSTLTIQRTQQEDSAVYLCASSLSGRGLADTQYFGPGTRLTVL.

This clone was recorded only once. The chain combines TRBV7-3 with TRBJ2-7; 8 bases match TRBD1. From germline, CDR1 is SGHTA and CDR2 FQGTGA. The CDR3 length is 15 residues. The V gene end was trimmed by 8 bases and the J gene end by 1 base; junction bases not matched to a gene: 10. The CDR3 DNA reads TGTGCCAGCTCCCCAGGGGGCCTTTCATCCTACGAGCAGTACTTC. Protein sequence: CASSPGGLSSYEQYF. Combining the CDR3 with reference TRBV7-3 and TRBJ2-7 gives the whole variable domain GAGVSQTPSNKVTEKGKYVELRCDPISGHTALYWYRQSLGQGPEFLIYFQGTGAADDSGLPNDRFFAVRPEGSVSTLKIQRTERGDSAVYLCASSPGGLSSYEQYFGPGTRLTVT.

This clone was observed a single time. J is TRBJ2-1 and V is TRBV14; 7 bases line up with TRBD2. From germline, CDR1 is SGHDN and CDR2 FVKESK. This CDR3 has 16 amino acids. V dropped 4 bases and J dropped 3; count of bases not matched to a gene: 9. CDR3 DNA: TGTGCCAGCAGCCGGGCTAGCGGACGTCACTACAATGAGCAGTTCTTC. This sequence encodes CASSRASGRHYNEQFF.

V and J are TRBV5-1 and TRBJ1-1; D call uncertain. Germline V gene lookup returns CDR1 SGHRS and CDR2 YFSETQ. The V and J ends lost 0 bases and 2 bases respectively, with 8 bases between them. This CDR3 is built from 14 residues. The DNA for the CDR3 is TGCGCCAGCAGCTTGGAGGAGCTTAACACTGAAGCTTTCTTT. As protein: CASSLEELNTEAFF.

This rearrangement joins TRBV4-1 to TRBJ2-1; no reliable D call. Trimming took off 1 base at V and 8 bases at J, with 6 bases between the two ends. CDR1 and CDR2 (germline): MGHRA, YSYEKL. The CDR3 length is 12 residues. The CDR3 is CASSQGSHEQFF. Written as DNA, the CDR3 is TGCGCCAGCAGCCAAGGTAGCCATGAGCAGTTCTTC.

The J gene is TRBJ1-2, the V gene TRBV30; no clear D. The length of the CDR3 is 12 residues. The germline CDR1 and CDR2 sequences are GTSNPN and SVGIG (reference sequence). The V and J ends lost 2 bases and 6 bases respectively, with 10 bases between them. CDR3 sequence: CAWSNGIDGYTF. Here the CDR3 DNA reads TGTGCCTGGAGTAACGGGATTGATGGCTACACCTTC.

Concerning this clone: Other nucleotide sequences from this sample produce the same CDR3. J is TRBJ1-1 and V is TRBV27, with no clear D. V was cut by 5 bases and J by 5 bases, with 12 bases left in between. This CDR3 comprises 13 residues. Germline CDR1 and CDR2: MNHEY and SMNVEV (reference sequence). This chain's CDR3 is CASSLGGGTEAFF. For the CDR3, the DNA is TGTGCCAGCAGTCTAGGTGGAGGGACTGAAGCTTTCTTT.

The rearrangement links TRBV18 to TRBJ2-1, with TRBD2 matching 7 bases. Losses at the gene ends were 3 bases for V and 0 bases for J; bases not matched to a gene: 2. Per the germline V gene, CDR1 is KGHSH and CDR2 is LQKENI. CDR3 length: 15 amino acids. The CDR3, as DNA: TGTGCCAGCTCACCGCTAGCGGACTCCTACAATGAGCAGTTCTTC. Translation gives CASSPLADSYNEQFF.

The rearrangement links TRBV9 to TRBJ2-5, with 8 bases lining up with TRBD2. Germline lookup yields CDR1 SGDLS and CDR2 YYNGEE. V gave up 4 bases and J gave up 3 bases; unmatched junction bases: 23. The CDR3 spans 20 residues. The CDR3 here is CASSSHRPGLVGGLEETQYF. The CDR3 region has the DNA TGTGCCAGCAGCTCCCATCGTCCGGGACTAGTGGGGGGTTTAGAAGAGACCCAGTACTTC.

By frequency in the sample, this clone is medium-sized. The chain has TRBV2 and TRBJ1-1; D possibly corresponds to TRBD1 (6 bases). The CDR3 is 16 residues long. V gave up 4 bases and J gave up 2 bases, with 17 bases separating them. The germline gives CDR1 SNHLY, CDR2 FYNNEI. The DNA for the CDR3 is TGTGCCAGCAGTGCCCTACTGACAGGACCAAACACTGAAGCTTTCTTT. Protein sequence: CASSALLTGPNTEAFF.

This rearrangement joins TRBV27 to TRBJ1-6, with a possible D match to TRBD1 (5 bases). Between the trimmed V and J ends, which lost 2 bases and 10 bases, there was a span of 9 bases. This CDR3 is built from 13 residues. CDR1 MNHEY and CDR2 SMNVEV come from the germline V gene (reference sequence). CDR3: CASSLGATSPLHF. In DNA form, the CDR3 reads TGTGCCAGCAGTTTAGGGGCGACGTCACCCCTCCACTTT.